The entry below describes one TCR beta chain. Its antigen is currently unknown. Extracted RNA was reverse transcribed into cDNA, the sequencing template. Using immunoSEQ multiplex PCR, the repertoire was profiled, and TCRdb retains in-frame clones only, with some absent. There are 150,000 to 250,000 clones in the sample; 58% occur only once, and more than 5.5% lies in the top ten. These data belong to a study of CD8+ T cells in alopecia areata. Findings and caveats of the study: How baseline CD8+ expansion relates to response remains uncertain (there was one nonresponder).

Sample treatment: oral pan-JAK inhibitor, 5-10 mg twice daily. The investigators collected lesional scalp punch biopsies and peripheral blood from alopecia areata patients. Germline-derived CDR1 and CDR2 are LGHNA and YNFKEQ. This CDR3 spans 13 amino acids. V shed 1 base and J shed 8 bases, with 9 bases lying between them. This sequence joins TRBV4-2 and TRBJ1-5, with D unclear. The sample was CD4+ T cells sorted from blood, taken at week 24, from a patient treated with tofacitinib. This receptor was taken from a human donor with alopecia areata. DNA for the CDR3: TGTGCCAGCAGCCAAGGACCCGACAAGCCCCAGCATTTT. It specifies CASSQGPDKPQHF.